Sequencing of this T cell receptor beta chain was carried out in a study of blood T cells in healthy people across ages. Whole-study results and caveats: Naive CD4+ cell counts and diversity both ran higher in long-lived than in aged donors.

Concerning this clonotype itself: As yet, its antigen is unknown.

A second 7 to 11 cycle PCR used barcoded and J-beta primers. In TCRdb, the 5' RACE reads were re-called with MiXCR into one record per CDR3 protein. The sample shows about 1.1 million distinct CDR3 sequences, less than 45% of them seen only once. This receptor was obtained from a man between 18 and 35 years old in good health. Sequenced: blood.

Written as DNA, the CDR3 is TGTGCCAGCATCCTCGAGGAAGGGAACTATGGCTACACCTTC. It yields the protein CASILEEGNYGYTF. The chain uses TRBV2 and TRBJ1-2; unclear D gene. Germline V gene sequence: CDR1 SNHLY, CDR2 FYNNEI. Trimming took off 7 bases at V and 2 bases at J, with 14 bases between the two ends. CDR3 length equals 14 residues.